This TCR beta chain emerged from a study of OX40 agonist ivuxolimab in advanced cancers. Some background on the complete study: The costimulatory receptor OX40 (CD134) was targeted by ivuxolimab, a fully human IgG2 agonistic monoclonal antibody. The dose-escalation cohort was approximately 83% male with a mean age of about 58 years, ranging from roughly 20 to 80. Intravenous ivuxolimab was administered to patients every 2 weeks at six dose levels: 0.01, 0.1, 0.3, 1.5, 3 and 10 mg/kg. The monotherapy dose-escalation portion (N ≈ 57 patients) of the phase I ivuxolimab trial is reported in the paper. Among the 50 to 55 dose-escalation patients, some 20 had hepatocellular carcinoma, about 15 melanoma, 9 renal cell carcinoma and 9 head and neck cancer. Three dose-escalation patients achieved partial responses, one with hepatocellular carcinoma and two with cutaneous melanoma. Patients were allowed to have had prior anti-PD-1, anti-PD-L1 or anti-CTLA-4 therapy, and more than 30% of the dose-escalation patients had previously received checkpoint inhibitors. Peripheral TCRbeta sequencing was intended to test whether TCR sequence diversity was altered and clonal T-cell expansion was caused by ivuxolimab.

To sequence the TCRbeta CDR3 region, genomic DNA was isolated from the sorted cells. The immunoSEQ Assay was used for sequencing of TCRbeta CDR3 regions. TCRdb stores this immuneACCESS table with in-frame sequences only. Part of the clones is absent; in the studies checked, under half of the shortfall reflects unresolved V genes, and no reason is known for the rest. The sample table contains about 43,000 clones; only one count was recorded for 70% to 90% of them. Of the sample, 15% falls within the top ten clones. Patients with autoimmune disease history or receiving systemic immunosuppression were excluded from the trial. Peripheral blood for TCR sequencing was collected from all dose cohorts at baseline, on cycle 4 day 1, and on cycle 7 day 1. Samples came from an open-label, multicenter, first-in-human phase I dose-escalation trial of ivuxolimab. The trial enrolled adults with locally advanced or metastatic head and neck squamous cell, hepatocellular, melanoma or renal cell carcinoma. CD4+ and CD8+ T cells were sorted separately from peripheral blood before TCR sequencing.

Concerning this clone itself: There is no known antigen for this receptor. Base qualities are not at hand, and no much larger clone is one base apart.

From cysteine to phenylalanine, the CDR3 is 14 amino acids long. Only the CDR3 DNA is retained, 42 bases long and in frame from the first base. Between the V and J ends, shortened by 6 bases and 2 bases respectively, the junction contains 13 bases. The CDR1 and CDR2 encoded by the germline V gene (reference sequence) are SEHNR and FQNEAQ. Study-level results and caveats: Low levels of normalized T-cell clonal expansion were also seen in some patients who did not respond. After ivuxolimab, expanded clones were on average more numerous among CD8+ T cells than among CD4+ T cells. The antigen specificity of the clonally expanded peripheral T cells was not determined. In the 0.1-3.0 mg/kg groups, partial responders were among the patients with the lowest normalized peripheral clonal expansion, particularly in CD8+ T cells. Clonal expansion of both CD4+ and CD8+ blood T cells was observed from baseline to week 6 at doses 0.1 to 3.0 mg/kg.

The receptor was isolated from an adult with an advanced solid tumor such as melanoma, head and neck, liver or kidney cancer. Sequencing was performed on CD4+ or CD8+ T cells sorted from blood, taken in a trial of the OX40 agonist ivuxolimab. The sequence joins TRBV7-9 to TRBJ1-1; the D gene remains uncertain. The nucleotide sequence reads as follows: TGTGCCAGCAGGCTAGGACCGCCTAACACTGAAGCTTTCTTT. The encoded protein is CASRLGPPNTEAFF.